This is a list of T cell receptor beta chains from one sample in a study of blood T cell repertoires in COVID-19. Sequencing used immunoSEQ multiplex PCR; TCRdb keeps in-frame clones, though not all of them. The table includes about 180,000 clones, roughly nine tenths detected once. The sample consisted of peripheral blood. The receptor set was obtained from a woman aged 30 to 39 with active or convalescent COVID-19. The CDR3 runs from the conserved cysteine through the conserved F or W. The D gene is left open where the match is weak. Size is omitted from some rows. Given values are once, few, many or a class for expanded clones.

D gene	clone size	V gene	J gene	CDR3 protein	CDR3 DNA
-	-	TRBV18	TRBJ2-5	CTSSPRTRRQTQETQYF	TGTACCAGCTCACCCCGAACGAGACGACAGACCCAAGAGACCCAGTACTTC
TRBD1	once	TRBV27	TRBJ1-5	CASSPPGTGPNQPQHF	TGTGCCAGCAGTCCCCCCGGGACAGGGCCCAATCAGCCCCAGCATTTT
TRBD2	-	TRBV19	TRBJ2-2	CASSIRLAGGPNTGELFF	TGTGCCAGTAGTATCAGACTAGCGGGGGGGCCAAACACCGGGGAGCTGTTTTTT
-	-	TRBV4-1	TRBJ1-5	CASSQDPSQGYSNQPQHF	TGCGCCAGCAGCCAAGATCCCTCGCAGGGCTATAGCAATCAGCCCCAGCATTTT
-	-	TRBV5-1	TRBJ1-1	CASSPWTANTEAFF	TGCGCCAGCAGCCCCTGGACAGCTAACACTGAAGCTTTCTTT
TRBD1	-	TRBV2	TRBJ2-2	CASSDNRGLNTGELFF	TGTGCCAGCAGTGACAACAGGGGCCTGAACACCGGGGAGCTGTTTTTT
-	-	TRBV27	TRBJ1-1	CASTQDSVLNTEAFF	TGTGCCAGCACCCAAGACAGTGTGCTGAACACTGAAGCTTTCTTT
-	-	TRBV20-1	TRBJ2-7	CSARAAYEQYF	TGCAGTGCTAGAGCGGCCTACGAGCAGTACTTC
TRBD1	-	TRBV13	TRBJ2-7	CASSLEDRGEQYF	TGTGCCAGCAGCTTGGAGGACAGGGGGGAGCAGTACTTC
-	-	TRBV3-1/TRBV3-2	TRBJ2-2	CASSRRGTGELFF	TGTGCCAGCAGCCGCCGAGGGACCGGGGAGCTGTTTTTT
-	-	TRBV27	TRBJ2-4	CASSLNLKNIQYF	TGTGCCAGCAGTTTAAACCTAAAAAACATTCAGTACTTC
-	once	TRBV6-1	TRBJ2-7	CASSEVYGNRAVHEQYF	TGTGCCAGCAGTGAAGTATATGGGAACAGGGCCGTCCACGAGCAGTACTTC
-	-	TRBV5-3	TRBJ1-5	CARSVALRRNQPQHF	TGTGCCAGAAGCGTGGCCCTCAGGCGCAATCAGCCCCAGCATTTT
TRBD2	once	TRBV27	TRBJ2-1	CASGTTSGSSYNEQFF	TGTGCCAGCGGTACGACTAGCGGGAGCTCCTACAATGAGCAGTTCTTC
TRBD2	-	TRBV4-1	TRBJ2-5	CASSPSGIQQETQYF	TGCGCCAGCAGCCCTAGCGGGATACAGCAAGAGACCCAGTACTTC
TRBD2	-	TRBV19	TRBJ2-7	CASSIDLSSGSYEQYF	TGTGCCAGTAGTATCGACCTATCTAGCGGGAGCTACGAGCAGTACTTC
TRBD1	-	TRBV7-9	TRBJ2-7	CASSPPGTGGYEQYF	TGTGCCAGCAGCCCCCCCGGGACAGGGGGATACGAGCAGTACTTC
TRBD2	-	TRBV4-2	TRBJ2-1	CASSQAPGGEQFF	TGTGCCAGCAGCCAAGCTCCGGGAGGTGAGCAGTTCTTC
-	-	TRBV19	TRBJ1-1	CASSMGAGVQNTEAFF	TGTGCCAGTAGTATGGGAGCAGGGGTCCAGAACACTGAAGCTTTCTTT
-	-	TRBV2	TRBJ2-1	CASSSDSNEQFF	TGTGCCAGCAGTAGCGATAGCAATGAGCAGTTCTTC
-	-	TRBV10-3	TRBJ2-5	CAISDREETQYF	TGTGCCATCAGTGACAGGGAAGAGACCCAGTACTTC
TRBD1	-	TRBV7-9	TRBJ1-2	CASSYTGTAYGYTF	TGTGCCAGCAGCTACACCGGGACAGCTTATGGCTACACCTTC
TRBD2	-	TRBV28	TRBJ2-7	CASSNSGGAYEQYF	TGTGCCAGCAGCAATAGCGGGGGGGCCTACGAGCAGTACTTC
-	-	TRBV3-1/TRBV3-2	TRBJ2-5	CASSQGTVQETQYF	TGTGCCAGCAGCCAAGGGACAGTCCAAGAGACCCAGTACTTC
-	-	TRBV27	TRBJ1-5	CASSLRHNQPQHF	TGTGCCAGCAGTTTGAGGCACAATCAGCCCCAGCATTTT
-	-	TRBV5-1	TRBJ1-1	CASSWEGQGLNTEAFF	TGCGCCAGCAGCTGGGAGGGTCAGGGGTTGAACACTGAAGCTTTCTTT
-	-	TRBV6-1	TRBJ2-2	CAGGMGTANTGELFF	TGTGCCGGCGGGATGGGGACAGCGAACACCGGGGAGCTGTTTTTT
TRBD2	-	TRBV7-9	TRBJ2-1	CASIPGLAYNEQFF	TGTGCCAGCATCCCGGGACTAGCTTACAATGAGCAGTTCTTC
-	-	TRBV7-2	TRBJ1-4	CASSLVAGAGEKLFF	TGTGCCAGCAGCTTAGTAGCTGGGGCGGGGGAAAAACTGTTTTTT
TRBD1	-	TRBV5-6	TRBJ2-3	CASSLVEGRQGADTQYF	TGTGCCAGCAGCTTGGTGGAGGGTCGACAGGGGGCGGATACGCAGTATTTT
TRBD2	-	TRBV18	TRBJ2-7	CASSTGLAGVGAYEQYF	TGTGCCAGCTCAACAGGACTAGCGGGAGTGGGCGCGTACGAGCAGTACTTC
-	-	TRBV19	TRBJ2-2	CASNQGYDTGELFF	TGTGCCAGTAATCAGGGGTACGACACCGGGGAGCTGTTTTTT
-	-	TRBV6-6	TRBJ1-2	CASSYSQANGYTF	TGTGCCAGCAGTTACTCCCAGGCCAACGGCTACACCTTC
TRBD2	-	TRBV7-6	TRBJ2-5	CASGRGLAEQETQYF	TGTGCCAGCGGGAGGGGACTAGCGGAACAAGAGACCCAGTACTTC
TRBD2	-	TRBV18	TRBJ2-2	CASSEYSGLAATGELFF	TGTGCCAGCTCAGAATACTCGGGACTAGCGGCTACCGGGGAGCTGTTTTTT
TRBD1	-	TRBV27	TRBJ2-7	CASSSSGTGPPYEQYF	TGTGCCAGCAGTTCCTCCGGGACAGGGCCTCCCTACGAGCAGTACTTC
-	-	TRBV19	TRBJ2-6	CASQRATVSGANVLTF	TGTGCCAGCCAAAGAGCAACAGTTTCTGGGGCCAACGTCCTGACTTTC
TRBD1	-	TRBV3-1/TRBV3-2	TRBJ1-4	CASSLRGTGGIEKLFF	TGTGCCAGCAGCCTCAGAGGGACAGGGGGCATTGAAAAACTGTTTTTT
-	-	TRBV9	TRBJ1-5	CASSVDHSNQPQHF	TGTGCCAGCAGCGTAGATCATAGCAATCAGCCCCAGCATTTT
TRBD2	-	TRBV10-1	TRBJ2-1	CASSAGREHNEQFF	TGCGCCAGCAGTGCTGGGCGGGAGCACAATGAGCAGTTCTTC
TRBD2	-	TRBV4-2	TRBJ2-3	CASSQEGLAGDTDTQYF	TGTGCCAGCAGCCAAGAGGGACTAGCGGGGGACACAGATACGCAGTATTTT
TRBD1	-	TRBV6-5	TRBJ2-5	CASRGTGGEETQYF	TGTGCCAGCAGAGGGACAGGGGGCGAAGAGACCCAGTACTTC
-	-	TRBV9	TRBJ2-7	CASSVAPIRTTLEQYF	TGTGCCAGCAGCGTAGCCCCTATCCGGACTACCCTCGAGCAGTACTTC
-	-	TRBV9	TRBJ1-4	CASSGGALLEKLFF	TGTGCCAGCAGCGGGGGCGCCTTGCTCGAAAAACTGTTTTTT
-	-	TRBV4-1	TRBJ1-5	CASSQDHRGNQPQHF	TGCGCCAGCAGCCAAGATCACAGGGGCAATCAGCCCCAGCATTTT
TRBD2	-	TRBV24-1	TRBJ2-1	CATGLEPYNEQFF	TGTGCCACCGGACTAGAGCCCTACAATGAGCAGTTCTTC
TRBD1	-	TRBV10-3	TRBJ1-6	CAIREGANSPLHF	TGTGCCATCAGAGAGGGGGCCAATTCACCCCTCCACTTT
-	-	TRBV5-1	TRBJ2-5	CASSPGQPLSETQYF	TGCGCCAGCAGCCCAGGTCAGCCACTTTCAGAGACCCAGTACTTC
-	-	TRBV28	TRBJ1-1	CASSLDHREVVNTEAFF	TGTGCCAGCAGTCTAGACCACCGGGAGGTCGTGAACACTGAAGCTTTCTTT
-	once	TRBV7-9	TRBJ2-7	CASSFPGQEQYF	TGTGCCAGCAGCTTCCCTGGACAGGAGCAGTACTTC
-	-	TRBV7-9	TRBJ1-1	CASSLTQNEAFF	TGTGCCAGCAGCTTAACTCAAAATGAAGCTTTCTTT
-	-	TRBV19	TRBJ2-1	CASSIGPGLLQTTAPEQFF	TGTGCCAGTAGTATAGGCCCGGGACTCCTCCAGACCACAGCCCCTGAGCAGTTCTTC
TRBD2	-	TRBV11-2	TRBJ2-7	CASSLGLAEYEQYF	TGTGCCAGCAGCTTAGGACTAGCGGAATACGAGCAGTACTTC
-	-	TRBV7-2	TRBJ2-2	CASSSLPLATGELFF	TGTGCCAGCAGCTCACTCCCTCTAGCAACCGGGGAGCTGTTTTTT